This T cell receptor (beta chain) originates from a study of blood T cell repertoires in COVID-19. Background on the study: COVID-19 samples collected from the United States, Italy and Spain covered acute and convalescent phases. T cells, B-cell-depleted T cells, or PBMCs provided the cDNA or gDNA that served as material.

Of note for this clone: The same CDR3 can be traced to other DNA sequences in this sample.

In the authors' workflow: Amplifying reference gene primers gave estimates of nucleated cell counts. The repertoire was sequenced with immunoSEQ multiplex PCR; TCRdb's copy has only in-frame clones and lacks some. V, J and clone size reflect that table, while D and trimming were determined from the DNA. The profile shows 150,000 to 200,000 clones, approximately 86% of them singletons. Sequences were obtained from peripheral blood. The origin of this receptor is a man in his forties or fifties with active or convalescent COVID-19.

CDR3 in amino acids: CASSHGNSPLHF. CDR3 nucleotides: TGTGCCAGCAGCCACGGTAATTCACCCCTCCACTTT. V gene TRBV3-1 (or the pseudogene TRBV3-2) combines with J gene TRBJ1-6; D unresolved. Germline V CDR1 and CDR2: LGHDT, YNNKEL (reference sequence). The CDR3 runs to 12 residues. Trimming cost V 3 bases and J 6 bases, with 3 bases left between them.